This T cell receptor (beta chain) appears in the sequencing data of a study of T cell responses to AZD1222 COVID-19 vaccine. Comment on this clone: Its specificity is not known.

Sequenced by immunoSEQ multiplex PCR; TCRdb stores in-frame clones only, minus some. The data contain fewer than 150,000 clones, 75% to 90% of them singletons. Overall study findings and caveats: Baseline antibody screening turned up just five to seven seropositive AZD1222 recipients. Receipt of two AZD1222 doses was followed by a rise in Spike-specific TCR breadth and depth. White British ancestry dominated among donors, who included more females, and clonal diversity was possibly underestimated.

The CDR3 covers 10 residues. Deletions cut 10 bases from V and 4 bases from J, with 8 bases between. From germline, CDR1 is SNHLY and CDR2 FYNNEI. The rearrangement links TRBV2 to TRBJ2-7; D remains ambiguous. The receptor's source is an adult who received the AZD1222 COVID-19 vaccine. The sample consisted of peripheral blood, taken 28 days after the second AZD1222 dose. CDR3 sequence: CATWGYEQYF. CDR3 DNA: TGTGCCACCTGGGGATACGAGCAGTACTTC.